This TCR beta chain appears in the sequencing data of a study of blood T cell repertoires in COVID-19 (dated by TCRdb to the early 2020s). General notes on the study: Samples covering the acute and convalescent phases of COVID-19 were provided by collaborators in the United States, Italy and Spain. The repertoires were released in a freely available public database intended as a resource for research on the immune response to SARS-CoV-2. The prospective study material was composed of cDNA or gDNA derived from T cells, B-cell-depleted T cells, or PBMCs. A de-identified subject ID, COVID-19 status, age in years and sex were almost always included in the sample metadata. Deeply sampled blood TCRbeta repertoires from subjects exposed to, actively infected with, or recovered from COVID-19 were included in the dataset. Where available, HLA class I and class II types were taken from metadata supplied by the sample provider and were not determined by assay-based typing. The samples were drawn from two sources: the first 160 participants of the ongoing ImmuneRACE study, and 1,000 to 1,500 subjects contributed by 6 global collaborators.

V is shortened by 1 base, J by 3 bases, and the region joining them spans 7 bases. Looking up the germline V gene yields CDR1 MGHRA and CDR2 YSYEKL. The CDR3 starts with the cysteine, ends with the phenylalanine, and has 14 residues. Of all the DNA, just the CDR3 is kept, 42 bases in frame from base 1. The collaborating institutions used their own protocols to collect whole blood in K2EDTA tubes. For TCRbeta analysis, collaborators shipped samples as frozen whole blood, isolated PBMCs, or DNA extracted from either of those sample types. With respect to this clone: Its antigen is currently not known. No base qualities exist here, and no much larger clone lies one base off it.

General study outcomes and caveats: The quantity of clinical and demographic metadata differed by source and by participant and was supplied without curation.

TCRbeta CDR3 regions were amplified from genomic DNA using the immunoSEQ Assay, a bias-controlled multiplex PCR. Per the authors' processing: Within the assay, amplification of reference gene primers was used to estimate how many nucleated cells each sample contained. To quantify the absolute abundance of each unique TCRbeta CDR3 rearrangement, sequence reads were collapsed and filtered. For each sample, productive Simpson clonality was calculated by taking the square root of Simpson's diversity index across productive rearrangements. The table comes from immuneACCESS by way of TCRdb, which keeps in-frame sequences with V and J called. Part of the clones is missing from these tables; in studies checked, under half for an unresolved V gene and the rest for unknown reasons. The D gene and trimming were derived from the DNA, and the V and J assignments and clone size from that table. This sample gives 650,000 to 800,000 clones in total; 85% to 90% of them show up just once. The ten largest clones add up to under 0.3% of the sample.

Sample: peripheral blood. The source of this sequence is a woman in her late teens or twenties with acute or convalescent COVID-19. The V gene is TRBV4-1 and the J gene is TRBJ1-5; no D gene is confidently identified. CDR3 loop: CASSQVQINQPQHF. The DNA sequence reads TGCGCCAGCAGCCAAGTTCAGATCAATCAGCCCCAGCATTTT.